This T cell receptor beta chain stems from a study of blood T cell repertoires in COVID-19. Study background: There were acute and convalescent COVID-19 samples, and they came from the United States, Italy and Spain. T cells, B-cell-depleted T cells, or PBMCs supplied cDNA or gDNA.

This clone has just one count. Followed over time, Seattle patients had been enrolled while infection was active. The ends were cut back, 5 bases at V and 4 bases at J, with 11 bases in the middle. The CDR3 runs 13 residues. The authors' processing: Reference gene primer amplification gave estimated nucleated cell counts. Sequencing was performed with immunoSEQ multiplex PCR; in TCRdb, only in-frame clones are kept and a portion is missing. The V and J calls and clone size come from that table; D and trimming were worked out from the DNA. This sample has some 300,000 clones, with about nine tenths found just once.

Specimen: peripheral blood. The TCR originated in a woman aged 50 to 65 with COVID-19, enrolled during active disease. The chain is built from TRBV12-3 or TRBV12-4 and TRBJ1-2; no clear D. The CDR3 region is CASSPTRRYGYTF. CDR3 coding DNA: TGTGCCAGCAGTCCCACACGCCGCTATGGCTACACCTTC.